These T cell receptor beta chains were read from a single sample in a study of cytomegalovirus exposure and HLA in healthy donors. The repertoire was sequenced with immunoSEQ multiplex PCR; TCRdb's copy has only in-frame clones and lacks some. The sample has fewer than 200,000 clones, roughly nine tenths seen once. Material for sequencing was PBMCs. All receptors derive from a woman aged 30 to 39 in good health and CMV-seronegative. CDR3s include the opening cysteine and the closing phenylalanine or tryptophan. The order of the fields is CDR3 DNA, CDR3 protein, clone size, D gene, J gene, V gene. A D gene is named only where the DNA matches it firmly. Expanded clones get a size class; other rows say once, few or many, or leave the size out.

CDR3 DNA: TGTGCCTGGAGCTCGACCGGCCAGCCCCAGCATTTT
CDR3 protein: CAWSSTGQPQHF
clone size: .
D gene: .
J gene: TRBJ1-5
V gene: TRBV30

CDR3 DNA: TGTGCCAGCAGCTTAGGGCTAGCACATTACAATGAGCAGTTCTTC
CDR3 protein: CASSLGLAHYNEQFF
clone size: .
D gene: .
J gene: TRBJ2-1
V gene: TRBV11-2

CDR3 DNA: TGCGCCAGCAGCTTTGGGCAGGGGAGCGCTGAAGCTTTCTTT
CDR3 protein: CASSFGQGSAEAFF
clone size: few
D gene: .
J gene: TRBJ1-1
V gene: TRBV5-1

CDR3 DNA: TGTGCCAGCAGTCCGAATTTTAAGGCACAGGGTAAAAGCACTGAAGCTTTCTTT
CDR3 protein: CASSPNFKAQGKSTEAFF
clone size: once
D gene: .
J gene: TRBJ1-1
V gene: TRBV27

CDR3 DNA: TGTGCCAGCAGCTCCTTGGGGAGCATGAACACTGAAGCTTTCTTT
CDR3 protein: CASSSLGSMNTEAFF
clone size: few
D gene: .
J gene: TRBJ1-1
V gene: TRBV7-2

CDR3 DNA: TGTGCCAGCAGCCCTTGGGAGAACCAAGAGACCCAGTACTTC
CDR3 protein: CASSPWENQETQYF
clone size: .
D gene: .
J gene: TRBJ2-5
V gene: TRBV7-9

CDR3 DNA: TGCGCCAGCAGCCAAGATCTCGGAAACCAAGAGACCCAGTACTTC
CDR3 protein: CASSQDLGNQETQYF
clone size: .
D gene: .
J gene: TRBJ2-5
V gene: TRBV4-3

CDR3 DNA: TGCGCCAGCAGTTCCGGACCAGACAATCAGCCCCAGCATTTT
CDR3 protein: CASSSGPDNQPQHF
clone size: .
D gene: .
J gene: TRBJ1-5
V gene: TRBV4-1

CDR3 DNA: TGTGCCAGCAGCAACCGGGACATATCCTACGAGCAGTACTTC
CDR3 protein: CASSNRDISYEQYF
clone size: .
D gene: .
J gene: TRBJ2-7
V gene: TRBV7-2

CDR3 DNA: TGTGCCAGCAGCTTAGGCGGGAGCTCTCACAATGAGCAGTTCTTC
CDR3 protein: CASSLGGSSHNEQFF
clone size: .
D gene: TRBD2
J gene: TRBJ2-1
V gene: TRBV11-2

CDR3 DNA: TGTGCCAGCAGCGTAGGCCCAGGGGCCCTGAACACTGAAGCTTTCTTT
CDR3 protein: CASSVGPGALNTEAFF
clone size: .
D gene: .
J gene: TRBJ1-1
V gene: TRBV9

CDR3 DNA: TGTGCCAGCAGGATACTAGCGGGTGCCTACAATGAGCAGTTCTTC
CDR3 protein: CASRILAGAYNEQFF
clone size: .
D gene: TRBD2
J gene: TRBJ2-1
V gene: TRBV6-5

CDR3 DNA: TGTGCCAGCAGCTTACAGGGCAGAGACACTGAAGCTTTCTTT
CDR3 protein: CASSLQGRDTEAFF
clone size: once
D gene: .
J gene: TRBJ1-1
V gene: TRBV7-3

CDR3 DNA: TGTGCCAGCAGCTTAAGGGGCGGGAGCTCCTACGAGCAGTACTTC
CDR3 protein: CASSLRGGSSYEQYF
clone size: .
D gene: TRBD2
J gene: TRBJ2-7
V gene: TRBV7-2

CDR3 DNA: TGTGCCAGCTCACCACCGTATCGGGGGAAGGGCTATGGCTACACCTTC
CDR3 protein: CASSPPYRGKGYGYTF
clone size: once
D gene: .
J gene: TRBJ1-2
V gene: TRBV18

CDR3 DNA: TGTGCCAGCAGCTTAGTCGGGGCGGGGGGCGGCGAGCAGTACTTC
CDR3 protein: CASSLVGAGGGEQYF
clone size: .
D gene: TRBD2
J gene: TRBJ2-7
V gene: TRBV7-6

CDR3 DNA: TGTGCCAGCAGCGTCACAAGCGCGGGAGGTCTGAACGAGCAGTACTTC
CDR3 protein: CASSVTSAGGLNEQYF
clone size: .
D gene: TRBD2
J gene: TRBJ2-7
V gene: TRBV9

CDR3 DNA: TGTGCCAGCAGCTCAATACGGGACAGGCTAAATGAGCAGTACTTC
CDR3 protein: CASSSIRDRLNEQYF
clone size: .
D gene: TRBD1
J gene: TRBJ2-7
V gene: TRBV7-9

CDR3 DNA: TGTGCCAGCAGCTTAGGGCTAGCGGGGTACGAGCAGTACTTC
CDR3 protein: CASSLGLAGYEQYF
clone size: .
D gene: TRBD2
J gene: TRBJ2-7
V gene: TRBV11-2

CDR3 DNA: TGTGCCAGCAGTTCCAAGACAGGTGGCAATCAGCCCCAGCATTTT
CDR3 protein: CASSSKTGGNQPQHF
clone size: .
D gene: .
J gene: TRBJ1-5
V gene: TRBV6-6

CDR3 DNA: TGTGCCTGGAGGGCCCGCTCCCAGCAGAGCAATCAGCCCCAGCATTTT
CDR3 protein: CAWRARSQQSNQPQHF
clone size: .
D gene: .
J gene: TRBJ1-5
V gene: TRBV30

CDR3 DNA: TGCGCCAGCAGCCGCCGCCAAACAGATACGCAGTATTTT
CDR3 protein: CASSRRQTDTQYF
clone size: .
D gene: .
J gene: TRBJ2-3
V gene: TRBV4-3

CDR3 DNA: TGCGCCAGCAGCTACGGGGCGCGGGACCCGGGGGAGCTGTTTTTT
CDR3 protein: CASSYGARDPGELFF
clone size: .
D gene: .
J gene: TRBJ2-2
V gene: TRBV5-1

CDR3 DNA: TGCGCCAGCAGTGCCGGGCCGCCGGATGGCTACACCTTC
CDR3 protein: CASSAGPPDGYTF
clone size: .
D gene: .
J gene: TRBJ1-2
V gene: TRBV5-1

CDR3 DNA: TGTGCCAGCAGCTTAGGATCTTCGGGGGGTGAGACCCAGTACTTC
CDR3 protein: CASSLGSSGGETQYF
clone size: once
D gene: TRBD2
J gene: TRBJ2-5
V gene: TRBV7-6

CDR3 DNA: TGTGCCAGCAGCCCGGTGGGGGGTTATGGCTACACCTTC
CDR3 protein: CASSPVGGYGYTF
clone size: few
D gene: .
J gene: TRBJ1-2
V gene: TRBV5-6

CDR3 DNA: TGTGCCAGCAGCTCGGGACTAGCGCCAGACGAGCAGTACTTC
CDR3 protein: CASSSGLAPDEQYF
clone size: .
D gene: TRBD2
J gene: TRBJ2-7
V gene: TRBV7-9

CDR3 DNA: TGTGCCAGCAGCCCCCACCCCATACAGGGCACCGGGGAGCTGTTTTTT
CDR3 protein: CASSPHPIQGTGELFF
clone size: .
D gene: .
J gene: TRBJ2-2
V gene: TRBV9

CDR3 DNA: TGTGCCAGTAGTATAGAGGAGGGGGCGGATGAAGGCTACACCTTC
CDR3 protein: CASSIEEGADEGYTF
clone size: few
D gene: TRBD1
J gene: TRBJ1-2
V gene: TRBV19

CDR3 DNA: TGTGCCAGTAATCCAGGGAATAACTATGGCTACACCTTC
CDR3 protein: CASNPGNNYGYTF
clone size: few
D gene: .
J gene: TRBJ1-2
V gene: TRBV19

CDR3 DNA: TGTGCCAGCAGTTTAGCGGGAGTGACAGATACGCAGTATTTT
CDR3 protein: CASSLAGVTDTQYF
clone size: .
D gene: TRBD2
J gene: TRBJ2-3
V gene: TRBV27

CDR3 DNA: TGTGCCAGCAGTTTAATTGGGTCAGAGAACACTGAAGCTTTCTTT
CDR3 protein: CASSLIGSENTEAFF
clone size: .
D gene: .
J gene: TRBJ1-1
V gene: TRBV27

CDR3 DNA: TGCGCCAGCAGCCCGACAGGGGGCAGGGAGACCCAGTACTTC
CDR3 protein: CASSPTGGRETQYF
clone size: .
D gene: TRBD1
J gene: TRBJ2-5
V gene: TRBV5-1

CDR3 DNA: TGTGCCTGGAGTCTAGCGGGAGTCCGTTCCTACAATGAGCAGTTCTTC
CDR3 protein: CAWSLAGVRSYNEQFF
clone size: .
D gene: TRBD2
J gene: TRBJ2-1
V gene: TRBV30

CDR3 DNA: TGTGCCAGCAGCTTGGGCGGGACAGGGGGTCCCCTCTACGAGCAGTACTTC
CDR3 protein: CASSLGGTGGPLYEQYF
clone size: .
D gene: TRBD1
J gene: TRBJ2-7
V gene: TRBV5-5

CDR3 DNA: TGCGCCAGCAGCCAAAGACTAGCGGAGACCTACGAGCAGTACTTC
CDR3 protein: CASSQRLAETYEQYF
clone size: .
D gene: TRBD2
J gene: TRBJ2-7
V gene: TRBV4-1

CDR3 DNA: TGTGCCAGCAGCCTTGGACTAGCTGAGACCCAGTACTTC
CDR3 protein: CASSLGLAETQYF
clone size: .
D gene: TRBD2
J gene: TRBJ2-5
V gene: TRBV5-6

CDR3 DNA: TGCGCCAGCAGCCAACCGGGACTAGGAGATAGTCGCGAGCAGTACTTC
CDR3 protein: CASSQPGLGDSREQYF
clone size: .
D gene: TRBD2
J gene: TRBJ2-7
V gene: TRBV4-1

CDR3 DNA: TGTGCCAGCAGGGACAGGCGCTCTGGAAACACCATATATTTT
CDR3 protein: CASRDRRSGNTIYF
clone size: .
D gene: TRBD1
J gene: TRBJ1-3
V gene: TRBV28

CDR3 DNA: TGCGCCAGCAGCTTAAGTGTAGACAGGGGATTCCCTGAAGCTTTCTTT
CDR3 protein: CASSLSVDRGFPEAFF
clone size: .
D gene: TRBD1
J gene: TRBJ1-1
V gene: TRBV5-1

CDR3 DNA: TGTGCCAGCAGCTTACGTAGGAACAATGAGCAGTTCTTC
CDR3 protein: CASSLRRNNEQFF
clone size: .
D gene: .
J gene: TRBJ2-1
V gene: TRBV11-3